Sequencing of this TCR beta chain was carried out in a study of shared clonotypes between healthy human individuals. Study overall: Ranging from 18 to 49 in age, donors were a couple of women and three men. The study, taken as a whole, reports: The donor pool, a small one, limited the genetic and exposure-history diversity represented.

Concerning this clone: Its antigen is as yet unknown.

Profiled with immunoSEQ multiplex PCR; TCRdb holds only in-frame clones, not every one. The sample yields fewer than 2.5 million clones, roughly 93% seen once. Germline-derived CDR1 and CDR2 are SGHRS and YFSETQ. CDR3 length equals 16 residues. V shed 2 bases and J 8 bases; nucleotides not matched to a gene: 12. The clonotype was recovered from a man between 18 and 29 years old in good health. Some clones in this sample may be carry-over from other donors' samples. The chain is built from TRBV5-1 and TRBJ2-1; 8 positions match TRBD2. The sample comprised naive CD4+ T cells from PBMCs. As to subset: CD45RA+ positively selected. CDR3 coding DNA: TGCGCCAGCAGCTTAAGCCCCCGGTCAGCGGGAGATGAGCAGTTCTTC. It specifies CASSLSPRSAGDEQFF.